This TCR beta chain was sequenced in a study of blood T cell repertoires in COVID-19. In the study overall: Whether acute or convalescent, the COVID-19 samples came from the United States, Italy and Spain.

Authors' data handling: How many nucleated cells were present was estimated from reference gene primer amplification. Assay used: immunoSEQ multiplex PCR; TCRdb lists only in-frame clones, some missing. The V and J calls and clone size come from that table; D and trimming were worked out from the DNA. This sample has hundreds of thousands of clones, with about nine tenths found just once. The CDR3 has 17 amino acids. V was pared by 4 bases and J by 8 bases, with 15 bases of the junction left unmatched. Germline CDR1 SGHRS, CDR2 YFSETQ. The V call is TRBV5-1, the J call TRBJ1-6; 7 nucleotides match TRBD1. The source material was peripheral blood. This TCR was recovered from a woman between 45 and 65 years old with acute or convalescent COVID-19. CDR3 nucleotides: TGCGCCAGCAGCGAACAGGGGAGCGTCCGTCCGGATTCACCCCTCCACTTT. Translation gives CASSEQGSVRPDSPLHF.